The clone carrying this T cell receptor beta chain was counted a few times. What it binds is unknown. CD4+ T cells specific for antigen were expanded with viral peptide pools by the ViraFEST assay before sequencing. Culture proceeded for approximately 10 days, and CD4+ T cells were then isolated. Among the vaccine recipients, none had a prior SARS-CoV-2 infection, and nucleocapsid antibodies were negative. Assay: immunoSEQ multiplex PCR; the TCRdb copy retains only in-frame clones and omits some. The sample has roughly 42,000 clones, over 75% seen once. These data come from a study of vaccination effects on CD4 cells after COVID-19. Findings and limits, study-wide: The study found that only 1 of 255 vaccine-induced clones from healthy vaccinees cross-reacted with common cold coronaviruses.

The source material was CD4+ T cells from PBMCs cultured with HCoV-NL63 spike peptides, sampled before COVID-19 vaccination. The receptor comes from a human donor who received a COVID-19 vaccine.

As DNA, the CDR3 is TGTGCCAGCAGCGTAGGCCAGGGGGCCGGGGAGCTGTTTTTT. It yields the protein CASSVGQGAGELFF. The chain uses TRBV9 and TRBJ2-2, with 7 bases that match TRBD1. The J segment lost 6 bases and the V segment lost 0 bases, leaving 2 bases of the junction unmatched. This CDR3 has 14 residues. Germline assignment: CDR1 SGDLS and CDR2 YYNGEE.